This T cell receptor (beta chain) was identified during a study of T cells in Graves' hyperthyroidism and ophthalmopathy. This clonotype appeared a few times. RNA transcripts were the template for amplifying TCR beta CDR3 regions. When the TCR CDR3 underwent first-round RT-PCR, the HTBI primer set was used. TCRdb reprocessed the multiplex PCR reads with MiXCR, giving one entry per CDR3 protein. Among roughly 550,000 distinct CDR3 sequences listed, 15% to 20% were seen once. CDR1 is MNHNS and CDR2 is SASEGT in the germline V gene. The CDR3 is made up of 16 amino acids. V was pared by 5 bases and J by 0 bases, with 14 bases between.

The sequence derives from a woman aged 25 to 45 with Graves' ophthalmopathy. Sequencing input: blood. The chain links TRBV6-1 to TRBJ2-4; D might be TRBD2 (5 bases). For the CDR3, the DNA is TGTGCCAGCAGTCCCTACCGAGGGATAGCCAAAAACATTCAGTACTTC. It specifies CASSPYRGIAKNIQYF.